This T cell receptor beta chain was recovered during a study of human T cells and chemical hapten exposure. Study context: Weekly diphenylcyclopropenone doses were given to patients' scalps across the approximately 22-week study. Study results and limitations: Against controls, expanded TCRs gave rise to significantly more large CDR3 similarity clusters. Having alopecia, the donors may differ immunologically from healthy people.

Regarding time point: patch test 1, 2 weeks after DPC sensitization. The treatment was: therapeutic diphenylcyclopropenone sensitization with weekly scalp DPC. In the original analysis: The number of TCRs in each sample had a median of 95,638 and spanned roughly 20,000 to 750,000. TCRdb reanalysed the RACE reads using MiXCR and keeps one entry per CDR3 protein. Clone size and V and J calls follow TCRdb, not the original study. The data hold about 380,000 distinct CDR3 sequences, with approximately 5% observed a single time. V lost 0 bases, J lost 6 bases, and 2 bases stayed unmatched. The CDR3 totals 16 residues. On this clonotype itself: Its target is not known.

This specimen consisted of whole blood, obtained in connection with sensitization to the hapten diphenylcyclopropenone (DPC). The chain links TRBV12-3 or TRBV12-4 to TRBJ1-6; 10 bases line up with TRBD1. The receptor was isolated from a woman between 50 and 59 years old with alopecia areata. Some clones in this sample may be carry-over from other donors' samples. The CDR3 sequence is CASSLAGTGANSPLHF. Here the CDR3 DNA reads TGTGCCAGCAGTTTAGCCGGGACAGGGGCTAATTCACCCCTCCACTTT.